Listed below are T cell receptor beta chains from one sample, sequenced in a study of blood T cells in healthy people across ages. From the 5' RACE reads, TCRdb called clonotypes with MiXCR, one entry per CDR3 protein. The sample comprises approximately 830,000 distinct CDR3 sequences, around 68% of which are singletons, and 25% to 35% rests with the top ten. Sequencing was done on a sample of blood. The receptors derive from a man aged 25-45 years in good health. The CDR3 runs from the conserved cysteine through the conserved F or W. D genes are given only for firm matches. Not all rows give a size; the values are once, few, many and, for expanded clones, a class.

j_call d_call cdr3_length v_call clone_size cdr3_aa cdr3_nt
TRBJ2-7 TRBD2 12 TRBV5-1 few CASSTGLVEQYF TGCGCCAGCAGCACGGGACTAGTCGAGCAGTACTTC
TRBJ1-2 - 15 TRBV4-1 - CASSQETTAGGGYTF TGCGCCAGCAGCCAAGAGACGACGGCGGGAGGAGGCTACACCTTC
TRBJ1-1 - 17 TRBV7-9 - CASSSPETGRGQTEAFF TGTGCCAGCAGCTCCCCCGAAACGGGCAGGGGCCAGACTGAAGCTTTCTTT
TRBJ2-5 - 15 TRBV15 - CATSRDGGYQETQYF TGTGCCACCAGCAGAGATGGTGGGTACCAAGAGACCCAGTACTTC
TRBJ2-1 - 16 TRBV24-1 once CATSDFSRAPYNEQFF TGTGCCACCAGTGATTTTTCCAGGGCGCCCTACAATGAGCAGTTCTTC
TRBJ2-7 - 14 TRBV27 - CASSLSPSGGEQYF TGTGCCAGCAGTTTATCTCCCAGCGGTGGCGAGCAGTACTTC
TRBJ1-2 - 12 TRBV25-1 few CAMWGPSYGYTF TGTGCCATGTGGGGGCCCTCTTATGGCTACACCTTC
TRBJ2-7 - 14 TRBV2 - CASSPVVASYEQYF TGTGCCAGCAGCCCCGTGGTAGCTTCCTACGAGCAGTACTTC
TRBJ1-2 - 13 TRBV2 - CASSESIGYGYTF TGTGCCAGCAGTGAGAGTATTGGGTATGGCTACACCTTC
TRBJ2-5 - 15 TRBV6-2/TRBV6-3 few CASSYGFGAQETQYF TGTGCCAGCAGTTACGGCTTTGGAGCCCAAGAGACCCAGTACTTC
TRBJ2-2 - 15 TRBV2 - CASSEGALRKGELFF TGTGCCAGCAGTGAAGGGGCCCTGAGGAAGGGGGAGCTGTTTTTT
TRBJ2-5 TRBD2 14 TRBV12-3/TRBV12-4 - CASSFGLAVETQYF TGTGCCAGCAGTTTCGGACTAGCCGTGGAGACCCAGTACTTC
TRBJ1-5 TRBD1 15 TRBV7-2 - CASSRTGGTSQPQHF TGTGCCAGCAGCCGGACAGGGGGGACGAGTCAGCCCCAGCATTTT
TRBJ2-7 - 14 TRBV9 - CASSTSPIPYEQYF TGTGCCAGCAGCACCAGCCCGATCCCTTACGAGCAGTACTTC
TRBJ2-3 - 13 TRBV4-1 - CASSLHGTDTQYF TGCGCCAGCAGCCTACACGGCACAGATACGCAGTATTTT
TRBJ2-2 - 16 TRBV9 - CASSVGRDSKAGELFF TGTGCCAGCAGCGTAGGGCGGGACTCAAAAGCCGGGGAGCTGTTTTTT
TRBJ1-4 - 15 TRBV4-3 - CASSHTTGVGEKLFF TGCGCCAGCAGCCATACGACGGGGGTTGGGGAAAAACTGTTTTTT
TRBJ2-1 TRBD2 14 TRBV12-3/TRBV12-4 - CASSASGGSNEQFF TGTGCCAGCAGTGCTAGCGGGGGATCGAATGAGCAGTTCTTC
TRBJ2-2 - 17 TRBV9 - CASSGDFGGRYTGELFF TGTGCCAGCAGCGGTGATTTTGGGGGGCGCTACACCGGGGAGCTGTTTTTT
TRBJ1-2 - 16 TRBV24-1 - CATRGAGWEDSDGYTF TGTGCCACCAGGGGGGCAGGCTGGGAGGATTCGGATGGCTACACCTTC
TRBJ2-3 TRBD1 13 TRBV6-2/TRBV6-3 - CATQDRVTDTQYF TGTGCCACTCAGGACAGGGTAACAGATACGCAGTATTTT
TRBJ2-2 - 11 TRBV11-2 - CASSFGEELFF TGTGCCAGCAGCTTTGGCGAGGAGCTGTTTTTT
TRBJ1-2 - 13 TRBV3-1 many CASRQTGDYGYTF TGTGCCAGCAGACAAACCGGGGACTATGGCTACACCTTC
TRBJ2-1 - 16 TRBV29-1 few CSVEPGQGQTYNEQFF TGCAGCGTTGAACCTGGTCAGGGGCAAACCTACAATGAGCAGTTCTTC
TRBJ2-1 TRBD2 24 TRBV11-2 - CASSFYPRGLGTSGEVGSYNEQFF TGTGCCAGCAGCTTTTATCCTCGGGGACTCGGGACTAGCGGGGAGGTCGGGTCCTACAATGAGCAGTTCTTC